The text below deals with one T cell receptor (beta chain). Its antigen is undetermined. The data stem from a study of OX40 agonist ivuxolimab in advanced cancers. Whole-study context: Patients with prior anti-PD-1, anti-PD-L1 or anti-CTLA-4 therapy were eligible; 35% to 50% had some.

Clones were read by immunoSEQ multiplex PCR, and TCRdb kept only the in-frame ones, dropping some. The data hold about 58,000 clones, with approximately 90% observed a single time. The length of the CDR3 is 13 residues. Germline V gene lookup returns CDR1 MNHNS and CDR2 SASEGT. V lost 3 bases, J lost 0 bases, and 4 bases lay in between. Findings and limits, study-wide: Dosing at 0.1 to 3.0 mg/kg was accompanied by clonal expansion of CD4+ and CD8+ blood T cells by week 6. At 0.1-3.0 mg/kg, partial responders had clonal expansion among the lowest observed.

The source of this sequence is an adult with an advanced solid tumor such as melanoma, head and neck, liver or kidney cancer. Sequencing used CD4+ or CD8+ T cells sorted from blood, obtained in a trial of the OX40 agonist ivuxolimab. The rearrangement joins TRBV6-1 to TRBJ2-3; no clear D gene. In DNA, the CDR3 is TGTGCCAGCAGTGACGCCAGCACAGATACGCAGTATTTT. Protein sequence: CASSDASTDTQYF.